This TCR beta chain was identified in a study of cytomegalovirus exposure and HLA in healthy donors. Study background: The Caucasian-associated ancestry cluster contained about 80% of the approximately 390 genotyped donors.

The primer mix had 60 Vbeta and 13 Jbeta primers. Sequencing was performed with immunoSEQ multiplex PCR; in TCRdb, only in-frame clones are kept and a portion is missing. The table has under 200,000 clones, less than 90% seen once; the top ten hold roughly 2.1%. This CDR3 spans 18 amino acids. J was trimmed by 0 bases and V by 8 bases; bases with no gene match: 10. Germline V gives CDR1 MGHRA, CDR2 YSYEKL. Input material: PBMCs. The sequence was obtained from a man aged 18 to 35 in good health and CMV-seronegative. The chain couples TRBV4-1 to TRBJ2-1, with TRBD2 matching 13 bases. In DNA form, the CDR3 reads TGCGCCAGCGGCGGACTAGCGGGGGCTCTGAGCTCCTACAATGAGCAGTTCTTC. Translated, it gives CASGGLAGALSSYNEQFF.